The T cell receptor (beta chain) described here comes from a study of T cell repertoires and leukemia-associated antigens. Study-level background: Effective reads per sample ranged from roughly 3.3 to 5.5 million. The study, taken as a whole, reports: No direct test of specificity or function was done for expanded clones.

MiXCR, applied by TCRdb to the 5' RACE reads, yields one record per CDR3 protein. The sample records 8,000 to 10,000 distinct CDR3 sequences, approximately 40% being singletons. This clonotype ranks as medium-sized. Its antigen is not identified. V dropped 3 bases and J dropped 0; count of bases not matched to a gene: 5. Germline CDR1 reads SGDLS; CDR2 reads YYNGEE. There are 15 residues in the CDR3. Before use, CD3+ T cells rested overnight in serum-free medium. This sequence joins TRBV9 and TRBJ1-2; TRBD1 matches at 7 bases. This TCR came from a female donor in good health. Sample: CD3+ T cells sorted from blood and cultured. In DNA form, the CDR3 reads TGTGCCAGCAGCGGATACAGGGGAACTAACTATGGCTACACCTTC. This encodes CASSGYRGTNYGYTF.